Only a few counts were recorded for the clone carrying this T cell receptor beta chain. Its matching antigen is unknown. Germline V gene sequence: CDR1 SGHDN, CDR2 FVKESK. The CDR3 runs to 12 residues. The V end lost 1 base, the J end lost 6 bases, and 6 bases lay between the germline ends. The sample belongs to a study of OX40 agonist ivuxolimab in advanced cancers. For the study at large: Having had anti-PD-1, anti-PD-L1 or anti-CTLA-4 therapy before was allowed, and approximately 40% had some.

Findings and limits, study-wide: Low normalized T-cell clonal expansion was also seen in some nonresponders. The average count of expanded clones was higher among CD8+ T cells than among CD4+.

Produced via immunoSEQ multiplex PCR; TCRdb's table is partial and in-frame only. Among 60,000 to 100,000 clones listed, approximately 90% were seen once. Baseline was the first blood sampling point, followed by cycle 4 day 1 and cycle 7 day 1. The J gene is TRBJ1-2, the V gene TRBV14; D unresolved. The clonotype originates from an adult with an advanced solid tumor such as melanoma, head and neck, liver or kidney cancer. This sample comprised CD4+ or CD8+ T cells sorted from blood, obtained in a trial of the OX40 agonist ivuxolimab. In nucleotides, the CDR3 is TGTGCCAGCAGCCAAGTCACAGATGGCTACACCTTC. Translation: CASSQVTDGYTF.